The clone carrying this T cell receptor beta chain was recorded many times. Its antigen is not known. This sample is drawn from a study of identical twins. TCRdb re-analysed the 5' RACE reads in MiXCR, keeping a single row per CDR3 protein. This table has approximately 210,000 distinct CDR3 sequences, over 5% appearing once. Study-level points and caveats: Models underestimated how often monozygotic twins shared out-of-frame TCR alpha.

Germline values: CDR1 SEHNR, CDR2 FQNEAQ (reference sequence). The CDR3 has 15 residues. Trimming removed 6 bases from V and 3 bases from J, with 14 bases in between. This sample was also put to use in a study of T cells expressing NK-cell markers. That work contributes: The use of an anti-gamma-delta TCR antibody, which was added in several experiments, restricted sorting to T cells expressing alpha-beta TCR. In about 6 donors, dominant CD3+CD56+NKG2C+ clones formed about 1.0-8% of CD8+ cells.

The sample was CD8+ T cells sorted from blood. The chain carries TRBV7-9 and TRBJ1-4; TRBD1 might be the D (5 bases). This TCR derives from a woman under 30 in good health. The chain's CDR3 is CASSTTETANEKLFF. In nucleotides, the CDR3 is TGTGCCAGCAGTACCACGGAGACAGCTAATGAAAAACTGTTTTTT.